A selection of T cell receptor beta chains follows, all from one sample in a study of cytomegalovirus exposure and HLA in healthy donors. TCRdb keeps only in-frame clones here, not all; method: immunoSEQ multiplex PCR. The top ten clones hold roughly 0.9% of a sample with approximately 140,000 clones, about 74% of them seen once. The specimen sequenced was PBMCs. Receptors were obtained from a woman aged 55-69 years in good health and CMV-seronegative. Each CDR3 is given with its conserved first and last residue. D genes are given only for firm matches. A row's size may be missing; if present it is once, few, many or a size class.

len | j_gene | v_gene | d_gene | abundance | CDR3nt | CDR3aa
13 | TRBJ1-1 | TRBV2 | TRBD1 | - | TGTGCCAGCGGAGGACAGGCGAACACTGAAGCTTTCTTT | CASGGQANTEAFF
15 | TRBJ2-2 | TRBV11-3 | - | once | TGTGCCAGCAGCCCAACCAACACGAACACCGGGGAGCTGTTTTTT | CASSPTNTNTGELFF
13 | TRBJ1-4 | TRBV2 | - | once | TGTGCCAGCAGGAACAGGGAGCGGACGGAACTGTTTTTT | CASRNRERTELFF
13 | TRBJ1-2 | TRBV6-5 | - | - | TGTGCCAGCAGTCAAGGGGTATACTATGGCTACACCTTC | CASSQGVYYGYTF
16 | TRBJ2-2 | TRBV28 | - | - | TGTGCCAGCAGTTTAGCCCGAGCGGAGAACACCGGGGAGCTGTTTTTT | CASSLARAENTGELFF
13 | TRBJ1-1 | TRBV4-2 | - | - | TGTGCCAGCAGCCAAGCCAGGGACACTGAAGCTTTCTTT | CASSQARDTEAFF
14 | TRBJ2-1 | TRBV28 | TRBD2 | few | TGTGCCAGCAGAGGACTAGCGGGATACAATGAGCAGTTCTTC | CASRGLAGYNEQFF
14 | TRBJ2-1 | TRBV5-8 | TRBD2 | - | TGTGCCAGCAGCTATGCCCCAGCGGGGGCGGAGCAGTTCTTC | CASSYAPAGAEQFF
15 | TRBJ1-4 | TRBV6-1 | TRBD1 | - | TGTGCCAGCAGTACTCACGGGACAGGGAATGAAAAACTGTTTTTT | CASSTHGTGNEKLFF
18 | TRBJ2-6 | TRBV5-4 | TRBD1 | - | TGTGCCAGCAGCTTGGGACAGGGGGCGAGCTCTGGGGCCAACGTCCTGACTTTC | CASSLGQGASSGANVLTF
16 | TRBJ1-1 | TRBV28 | - | - | TGTGCCAGCAGTTCCTACGGGGGGCGACTGAACACTGAAGCTTTCTTT | CASSSYGGRLNTEAFF
11 | TRBJ1-1 | TRBV20-1 | - | - | TGCAGTGCCCTTCAGAGAGGGATGGCTTTCTTT | CSALQRGMAFF
16 | TRBJ2-5 | TRBV19 | - | - | TGTGCCAGTAGTACCAAAAAGTGGGCTAACCAAGAGACCCAGTACTTC | CASSTKKWANQETQYF
18 | TRBJ2-7 | TRBV10-3 | TRBD2 | - | TGTGCCATCGGTGACCCTAATTCTAGCGGGGGGGCAATTAGCGAGCAGTACTTC | CAIGDPNSSGGAISEQYF
14 | TRBJ2-1 | TRBV28 | - | - | TGTGCCAGCAGTTCCCCCCGGGTTCAAAATGAGCAGTTCTTC | CASSSPRVQNEQFF
16 | TRBJ2-7 | TRBV7-2 | TRBD2 | - | TGTGCCAGCAGCTCCAGGCCGGGACTAGCGGCCTACGAGCAGTACTTC | CASSSRPGLAAYEQYF
14 | TRBJ2-3 | TRBV19 | TRBD2 | - | TGTGCCAGTGGACTAGCGGGGGGCAGGGATACGCAGTATTTT | CASGLAGGRDTQYF
16 | TRBJ2-3 | TRBV4-1 | TRBD2 | once | TGCGCCAGCAGCCGGTCCCTAGCGGGGAGCACAGATACGCAGTATTTT | CASSRSLAGSTDTQYF
14 | TRBJ2-7 | TRBV5-1 | - | - | TGCGCCAGCAGCCCGATAGCGGTAATCGAGGAGCAGTACTTC | CASSPIAVIEEQYF
14 | TRBJ2-3 | TRBV7-8 | TRBD2 | - | TGTGCCAGCAGCATTAGCGGGGCCACAGATACGCAGTATTTT | CASSISGATDTQYF
18 | TRBJ2-6 | TRBV18 | - | - | TGTGCCAGCTCACCCGGCTCGGCGGGGGCTTCTGGGGCCAACGTCCTGACTTTC | CASSPGSAGASGANVLTF
17 | TRBJ1-3 | TRBV7-2 | - | - | TGTGCCAGCAGCCCCGCGGCGGCAGCTCTATTTGGAAACACCATATATTTT | CASSPAAAALFGNTIYF
15 | TRBJ1-5 | TRBV5-6 | - | - | TGTGCCAGCAGCTTGGTGGGGGCGGGAGGTCAGCCCCAGCATTTT | CASSLVGAGGQPQHF
12 | TRBJ1-1 | TRBV7-2 | - | - | TGTGCCAGCAGCTTTTGGAGGGCTGAAGCTTTCTTT | CASSFWRAEAFF
14 | TRBJ1-6 | TRBV7-3 | - | - | TGTGCCAGCAGCTTACTAGGGGCGATCTCACCCCTCCACTTT | CASSLLGAISPLHF
10 | TRBJ2-7 | TRBV28 | - | - | TGTGCCAGCAGCCACTACGAGCAGTACTTC | CASSHYEQYF
14 | TRBJ1-1 | TRBV5-4 | - | - | TGTGCCAGCAGCTGGGGCCCCCGTGGGACTGAAGCTTTCTTT | CASSWGPRGTEAFF
15 | TRBJ2-7 | TRBV7-3 | TRBD2 | - | TGTGCCAGCAGCTTAACGGGGGGACTAGCCTCCGAGCAGTACTTC | CASSLTGGLASEQYF
16 | TRBJ2-1 | TRBV4-1 | TRBD2 | - | TGCGCCAGCAGCCAGGGGACGGGGCGGGAGGGTATTCGGCAGTTCTTC | CASSQGTGREGIRQFF
18 | TRBJ2-3 | TRBV28 | TRBD2 | once | TGTGCCAGCCCTCCCTCGTCACTAGCGGGAGGTTGGACAGATACGCAGTATTTT | CASPPSSLAGGWTDTQYF
15 | TRBJ1-1 | TRBV27 | TRBD1 | - | TGTGCCAGCACCTCTCCGGGACAGGGGAACCCTGAAGCTTTCTTT | CASTSPGQGNPEAFF
16 | TRBJ2-3 | TRBV19 | TRBD1 | few | TGTGCCAGTAGTTCCCGAAGACAGGGGGCAAAAGATACGCAGTATTTT | CASSSRRQGAKDTQYF
14 | TRBJ2-5 | TRBV30 | - | once | TGTGCCTGGGGTAGGGGGAGCGACCAAGAGACCCAGTACTTC | CAWGRGSDQETQYF
16 | TRBJ2-3 | TRBV27 | - | - | TGTGCCAGCAGTCCTTTCGGGGTAACTAGCACAGATACGCAGTATTTT | CASSPFGVTSTDTQYF
18 | TRBJ2-1 | TRBV5-1 | TRBD1 | - | TGCGCCAGCAGCCCCGGACAGGGGCACGCCCGTTACTACAATGAGCAGTTCTTC | CASSPGQGHARYYNEQFF
17 | TRBJ2-3 | TRBV19 | TRBD2 | - | TGTGCCAACTCGACTAGCGGGAGTCGATATAGCGGGGATACGCAGTATTTT | CANSTSGSRYSGDTQYF
13 | TRBJ1-5 | TRBV5-8 | TRBD1 | few | TGTGCCAGCAGCAAGACAGGGAATCAGCCCCAGCATTTT | CASSKTGNQPQHF
14 | TRBJ1-5 | TRBV5-1 | - | - | TGCGCCAGCAGCCTGGGGGAGGGCAATCAGCCCCAGCATTTT | CASSLGEGNQPQHF
13 | TRBJ2-7 | TRBV2 | - | once | TGTGCCAGGGGCGGAGCGGAGTCCTACGAGCAGTACTTC | CARGGAESYEQYF
15 | TRBJ1-2 | TRBV15 | - | - | TGTGCCACCAGCAGTCCTTCGGGGGAAAACTATGGCTACACCTTC | CATSSPSGENYGYTF
13 | TRBJ2-2 | TRBV10-1 | - | - | TGCGCCAGCAGTGGGGCTCGTTCCGGGGAGCTGTTTTTT | CASSGARSGELFF